This passage covers 22 T cell receptor beta chains from one sample sequenced in a study of cytomegalovirus exposure and HLA in healthy donors. Use of 60 Vbeta and 13 Jbeta primers characterized the PCR. This table comes from immunoSEQ multiplex PCR, and its TCRdb copy is limited to in-frame clones, with some not included. The table lists around 160,000 clones, 68% of them singletons. The sample was PBMCs. The receptor set was obtained from a man aged 50 to 59 in good health and CMV-seronegative.

The chain links TRBV19 to TRBJ1-3; the D is unclear. The germline CDR1 and CDR2 sequences are LNHDA and SQIVND (reference sequence). Trimming removed 7 bases at V and 4 bases at J, with 17 bases between. The CDR3 loop spans 15 amino acids. The CDR3: CASKTPGGLGNTIYF. CDR3 in DNA: TGTGCCAGTAAGACCCCAGGAGGGTTGGGAAACACCATATATTTT. Full variable domain (outside the CDR3, taken from reference TRBV19 and TRBJ1-3): DGGITQSPKYLFRKEGQNVTLSCEQNLNHDAMYWYRQDPGQGLRLIYYSQIVNDFQKGDIAEGYSVSREKKESFPLTVTSAQKNPTAFYLCASKTPGGLGNTIYFGEGSWLTVV.

This clone was detected a few times. This chain links TRBV2 with TRBJ1-2, with D maybe TRBD1 (5 bases). Looked up from germline, CDR1 is SNHLY and CDR2 is FYNNEI. The germline V and J ends were trimmed by 0 bases and 8 bases, with 13 bases remaining between them. This CDR3 comprises 14 residues. The CDR3 reads CASSEAAAGRGYTF. The CDR3 coding sequence is TGTGCCAGCAGTGAAGCGGCGGCGGGGCGCGGCTACACCTTC.

The chain couples TRBV5-1 to TRBJ2-3; tentatively, D is TRBD1 (6 bases). Trimming removed 0 bases at V and 5 bases at J, with 10 bases between. The CDR3 runs 14 residues. Per the germline V gene, CDR1 is SGHRS and CDR2 is YFSETQ. CDR3 nucleotides: TGCGCCAGCAGCTTGGTGGGGGCCAAAGATACGCAGTATTTT. Its protein is CASSLVGAKDTQYF. Variable domain in full (rest from reference TRBV5-1 and TRBJ2-3): KAGVTQTPRYLIKTRGQQVTLSCSPISGHRSVSWYQQTPGQGLQFLFEYFSETQRNKGNFPGRFSGRQFSNSRSEMNVSTLELGDSALYLCASSLVGAKDTQYFGPGTRLTVL.

This clone has just a few counts. This chain joins TRBV27 and TRBJ1-5, with TRBD1 matching 8 bases. Germline CDR1 is MNHEY and CDR2 is SMNVEV (reference sequence). V dropped 5 bases and J dropped 0; count of bases not matched to a gene: 9. CDR3 length equals 17 residues. CDR3 amino acids: CASSRTGPPYSNQPQHF. For the CDR3, the DNA is TGTGCCAGCAGTCGGACAGGGCCTCCCTATAGCAATCAGCCCCAGCATTTT.

In regard to this clone: Because the CDR3's place on the DNA is in doubt, the DNA is left out and the CDR3 is given as listed by TCRdb. The chain employs TRBV5-1 and TRBJ2-7; the table's TRBD1 call for D was not verified on the DNA. The germline V gene encodes CDR1 SGHRS and CDR2 YFSETQ. The CDR3 has 15 amino acids, counting both end residues. The CDR3 protein is CASTLGTGSHYEQYF.

The CDR3 reads CASSNLPDRGSNQPQHF. CDR3 nucleotide sequence: TGTGCCAGCAGCAATCTACCGGACAGGGGCTCCAATCAGCCCCAGCATTTT. The chain recombines TRBV7-2 with TRBJ1-5, with 9 nucleotides matching TRBD1. Germline CDR1 SGHTA, CDR2 FQGNSA. The V and J ends lost 5 bases and 3 bases, in that order; junction bases with no gene match: 11. This CDR3 contains 17 residues.

The chain links TRBV28 to TRBJ1-2; 7 bases line up with TRBD1. The V gene's germline CDR1 is MDHEN and CDR2 SYDVKM. The CDR3 has 14 residues. V lost 5 bases and J lost 3; bases outside the gene matches: 6. The DNA for the CDR3 is TGTGCCAGCAGTATCCCGGGACAGTACTATGGCTACACCTTC. Protein product: CASSIPGQYYGYTF.

The gene calls are TRBV4-1 and TRBJ2-5; 9 bases match TRBD1. This CDR3 has 14 residues. V lost 4 bases, J lost 4 bases, and 4 bases stayed unmatched. The V gene's germline CDR1 is MGHRA and CDR2 YSYEKL. CDR3 in amino acids: CASSRGQGRETQYF. The CDR3 nucleotides are TGCGCCAGCAGCCGGGGACAGGGAAGAGAGACCCAGTACTTC.

This chain connects TRBV5-6 to TRBJ1-1; D gene unclear. The CDR3 runs to 15 residues. V was clipped by 4 bases and J by 0 bases, with 13 bases between them. From germline, CDR1 is SGHDT and CDR2 YYEEEE. The chain's CDR3 is CASSRWEGLNTEAFF. CDR3 DNA: TGTGCCAGCAGCCGATGGGAGGGTCTGAACACTGAAGCTTTCTTT.

The chain couples TRBV7-9 to TRBJ2-4; 7 nucleotides align to TRBD1. Germline CDR1 is SEHNR and CDR2 is FQNEAQ (reference sequence). There are 15 residues in the CDR3. The V and J ends lost 0 bases and 7 bases, in that order; junction bases with no gene match: 6. The CDR3 sequence: CASSLAGRDSNIQYF. The CDR3 region has the DNA TGTGCCAGCAGCTTAGCGGGTAGGGACAGTAACATTCAGTACTTC.

The V gene is TRBV6-5, the J gene TRBJ2-7; 11 bases align to TRBD1. Trimming removed 6 bases from V and 4 bases from J; junction bases left unmatched: 8. Germline V gene data show CDR1 as MNHEY and CDR2 as SVGAGI. CDR3 length: 15 amino acids. The CDR3 spells CASSVGQGALYEQYF. For the CDR3, the DNA is TGTGCCAGCAGCGTCGGACAGGGGGCTTTGTACGAGCAGTACTTC.

The rearrangement links TRBV6-5 to TRBJ2-1; TRBD1 matches at 10 bases. Germline V gene lookup returns CDR1 MNHEY and CDR2 SVGAGI. The CDR3 consists of 15 residues. The V segment lost 5 bases and the J segment 6 bases; nucleotides outside the gene matches: 7. CDR3 protein: CASSRQGQGPNEQFF. The CDR3 DNA follows: TGTGCCAGCAGTCGACAGGGACAGGGGCCCAATGAGCAGTTCTTC.

Within the sample, this clone is medium-sized. The chain has TRBV6-1 and TRBJ1-1; the match to TRBD1 covers 8 bases. CDR3 length: 16 amino acids. The J segment lost 2 bases and the V segment lost 4 bases, leaving 9 bases of the junction unmatched. In germline, CDR1 is MNHNS, CDR2 SASEGT. CDR3 amino acids: CASSVRQGSRNTEAFF. The CDR3 coding sequence is TGTGCCAGCAGTGTAAGACAGGGGAGTCGTAACACTGAAGCTTTCTTT.

This clone was found once. V and J are TRBV29-1 and TRBJ2-3, with TRBD2 matching 7 bases. Germline V gene sequence: CDR1 SQVTM, CDR2 ANQGSEA. CDR3 size: 14 residues. With 8 bases clipped from V and 1 base from J, the junction kept 9 bases outside the gene matches. The CDR3: CSTQLAPGTDTQYF. Here the CDR3 DNA reads TGCAGCACACAACTAGCGCCGGGCACAGATACGCAGTATTTT.

The chain recombines TRBV6-1 with TRBJ2-4, with 10 bases fitting TRBD1. This CDR3 contains 15 residues. V trimming: 2 bases; J trimming: 10 bases; junction bases outside the gene matches: 8. Per germline, CDR1 MNHNS and CDR2 SASEGT. Here the CDR3 reads CASSEKLGQGSIQYF. The DNA for the CDR3 is TGTGCCAGCAGTGAAAAACTGGGACAGGGGTCGATTCAGTACTTC.

The sample holds a few counts of this clone. The V call is TRBV6-5, the J call TRBJ1-5, with 8 nucleotides matching TRBD1. The CDR3 consists of 13 residues. Looked up from germline, CDR1 is MNHEY and CDR2 is SVGAGI. Trimming took 6 bases from V and 2 from J; bases not matched to a gene: 0. DNA of the CDR3: TGTGCCAGCAGGACAGGGGGCAATCAGCCCCAGCATTTT. Protein sequence: CASRTGGNQPQHF.

The genes are TRBV29-1 and TRBJ2-5; 7 nucleotides align to TRBD1. Matching the DNA end better, TRBJ2-7 makes the J call doubtful. The CDR3 loop spans 13 amino acids. Looked up from germline, CDR1 is SQVTM and CDR2 is ANQGSEA. CDR3 in DNA: TGCAGCGTTGTCCGGGACAGCTCCTACGAGCAGTACTTC. Translated, it gives CSVVRDSSYEQYF.

The rearrangement joins TRBV6-5 to TRBJ1-6, with TRBD1 matching over 7 bases. The germline CDR1 and CDR2 sequences are MNHEY and SVGAGI. CDR3 size: 15 residues. V shed 2 bases, J shed 7 bases, and the junction held 5 bases outside the gene matches. The CDR3: CASSYTRDRNSPLHF. The CDR3 nucleotides are TGTGCCAGCAGTTACACCCGGGACAGAAATTCACCCCTCCACTTT.

This clone was counted between two and nine times. V usage is TRBV7-2 and J usage is TRBJ1-1, with D possibly being TRBD1 (5 bases). Trimming removed 5 bases at V and 9 bases at J, with 10 bases between. The CDR3 totals 11 residues. Germline assignment: CDR1 SGHTA and CDR2 FQGNSA. CDR3 nucleotides: TGTGCCAGCAGCATCTCAGGGAAAGCTTTCTTT. Its protein is CASSISGKAFF.

The chain links TRBV6-1 to TRBJ2-1; 7 bases are shared with TRBD1. Germline V lookup: CDR1 MNHNS, CDR2 SASEGT. The V segment lost 7 bases and the J segment 2 bases; nucleotides outside the gene matches: 5. This CDR3 contains 14 residues. The CDR3 sequence is CASITGTAYNEQFF. CDR3 DNA: TGTGCCAGCATCACGGGGACAGCCTACAATGAGCAGTTCTTC.

This CDR3 reads CASSLSTGQLNTEAFF. Here the CDR3 DNA reads TGTGCCAGCAGCTTATCTACCGGACAGCTAAACACTGAAGCTTTCTTT. V gene TRBV7-3 combines with J gene TRBJ1-1; a possible D gene is TRBD1 (6 bases). This CDR3 has 16 residues. Germline CDR1 reads SGHTA; CDR2 reads FQGTGA. Deletions cut 2 bases from V and 2 bases from J, with 15 bases between.

The chain employs TRBV5-1 and TRBJ1-1; the D is unclear. V lost 4 bases, J lost 7 bases, and 17 bases lay in between. Germline V gene data show CDR1 as SGHRS and CDR2 as YFSETQ. This CDR3 has 14 residues. The CDR3 DNA reads as TGCGCCAGCAGCCCCGGGGAGGGATGGCTTGAAGCTTTCTTT. Its translation is CASSPGEGWLEAFF. Complete variable domain (other parts from reference TRBV5-1 and TRBJ1-1): KAGVTQTPRYLIKTRGQQVTLSCSPISGHRSVSWYQQTPGQGLQFLFEYFSETQRNKGNFPGRFSGRQFSNSRSEMNVSTLELGDSALYLCASSPGEGWLEAFFGQGTRLTVV.